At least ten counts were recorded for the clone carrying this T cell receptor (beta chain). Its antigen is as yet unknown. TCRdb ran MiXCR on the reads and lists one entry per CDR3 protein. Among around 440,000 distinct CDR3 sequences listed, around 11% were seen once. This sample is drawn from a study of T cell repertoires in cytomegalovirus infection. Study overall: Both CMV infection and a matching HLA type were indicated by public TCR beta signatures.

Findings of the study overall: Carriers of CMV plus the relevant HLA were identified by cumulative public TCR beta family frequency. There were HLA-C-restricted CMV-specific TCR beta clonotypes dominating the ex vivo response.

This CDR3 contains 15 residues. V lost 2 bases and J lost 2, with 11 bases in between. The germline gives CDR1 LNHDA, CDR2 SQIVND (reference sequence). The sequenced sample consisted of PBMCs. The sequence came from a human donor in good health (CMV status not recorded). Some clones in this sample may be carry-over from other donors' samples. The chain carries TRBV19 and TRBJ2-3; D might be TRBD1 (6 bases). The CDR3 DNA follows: TGTGCCAGTAGTATAAGACAGGACCACACAGATACGCAGTATTTT. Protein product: CASSIRQDHTDTQYF.